Listed here are 20 T cell receptor beta chains from one sample, sequenced in a study of shared clonotypes between healthy human individuals. Assay used: immunoSEQ multiplex PCR; TCRdb lists only in-frame clones, some missing. The table lists fewer than 2.5 million clones, more than 85% of them singletons. Sequenced: naive CD4+ T cells from PBMCs. Specified subset: CD45RA+ positively selected. The receptors were gathered from a man aged 18 to 30 in good health. Some clones in this sample may be carry-over from other donors' samples.

The V and J genes are TRBV19 and TRBJ1-5; TRBD1 agrees at 9 bases. The ends lost 5 bases at V and 5 bases at J; junction bases unmatched: 7. This CDR3 comprises 15 residues. CDR1 and CDR2 from the germline V gene are LNHDA and SQIVND (reference sequence). The DNA for the CDR3 is TGTGCCAGTAGTTTTGAGACAGGGGGTTATCAGCCCCAGCATTTT. It specifies CASSFETGGYQPQHF.

This clone was counted once. V and J are TRBV18 and TRBJ1-6, with 7 positions matching TRBD1. The CDR3 covers 15 residues. V lost 6 bases and J lost 8; bases outside the gene matches: 10. Germline CDR1 is KGHSH and CDR2 is LQKENI. The CDR3 protein is CASSTRRGTYSPLHF. The DNA for the CDR3 is TGTGCCAGCTCGACCCGCAGGGGGACGTATTCACCCCTCCACTTT.

The chain combines TRBV6-5 with TRBJ2-7; TRBD2 is a possible D gene (5 bases). CDR3 length: 11 amino acids. Germline V gene lookup returns CDR1 MNHEY and CDR2 SVGAGI. Trimming took 10 bases from V and 6 from J, leaving 13 bases between them. DNA for the CDR3: TGTGCCACCAATGGAGGCAGCGAGCAGTACTTC. This gives the protein CATNGGSEQYF.

This chain joins TRBV7-2 and TRBJ2-7, with 7 bases identical to TRBD1. CDR3 length: 17 amino acids. V lost 2 bases and J lost 3; bases outside the gene matches: 13. Looked up from germline, CDR1 is SGHTA and CDR2 is FQGNSA. DNA of the CDR3: TGTGCCAGCAGCTTACCCCCCCGTGGGACAGCTATCTACGAGCAGTACTTC. Translation gives CASSLPPRGTAIYEQYF.

The chain recombines TRBV11-2 with TRBJ2-7, with D hard to call. V lost 5 bases and J 4 bases, leaving 6 bases between the germline ends. In germline, CDR1 is SGHAT, CDR2 FQNNGV. The CDR3 sequence is 11 residues long. The DNA for the CDR3 is TGTGCCAGCAGCCGTGAGTACGAGCAGTACTTC. Protein: CASSREYEQYF.

The DNA for the CDR3 is TGTGCCAGCAGCTTTAGTATAGGACAGGGCAATCAGCCCCAGCATTTT. Protein: CASSFSIGQGNQPQHF. The chain links TRBV7-2 to TRBJ1-5; TRBD1 matches 7 bases. CDR1 and CDR2 from the germline V gene are SGHTA and FQGNSA. J lost 2 bases, V lost 3 bases, and 7 bases had no gene match. The CDR3 is 16 residues long.

This chain joins TRBV5-4 and TRBJ2-3; TRBD1 matches at 10 bases. Germline V gene lookup returns CDR1 SGHNT and CDR2 YYREEE (reference sequence). The CDR3 is 16 residues long. Trimming took 4 bases from V and 1 from J; bases not matched to a gene: 6. This chain's CDR3 is CASSQPDRGGTDTQYF. CDR3 in DNA: TGTGCCAGCAGCCAACCGGACAGGGGGGGCACAGATACGCAGTATTTT.

This chain's CDR3 is CASSVGVGDTQYF. DNA for the CDR3: TGTGCCAGCAGCGTAGGGGTTGGGGATACGCAGTATTTT. The chain is built from TRBV9 and TRBJ2-3; no firm D call. The CDR3 has 13 amino acids. With 0 bases removed from V and 6 bases from J, the gap between germline ends came to 8 bases. CDR1 is SGDLS and CDR2 is YYNGEE in the germline V gene.

This clone was counted a single time. The chain couples TRBV27 to TRBJ2-2; maybe TRBD1 (5 bases). The CDR3 has 15 residues. V lost 5 bases, J lost 4 bases, and 14 bases lay in between. Germline CDR1 MNHEY, CDR2 SMNVEV (reference sequence). CDR3 sequence: CASSPLGVSTGELFF. The CDR3 DNA follows: TGTGCCAGCAGTCCCCTAGGGGTCTCCACCGGGGAGCTGTTTTTT.

In nucleotides, the CDR3 is TGTGCCATCAGTGTGCCGGGACAGCCTTCACCCCTCCACTTT. Amino acid sequence: CAISVPGQPSPLHF. V and J are TRBV10-3 and TRBJ1-6; 7 positions match TRBD1. The CDR3 loop spans 14 amino acids. The V gene end was trimmed by 4 bases and the J gene end by 9 bases; junction bases not matched to a gene: 6. Germline CDR1 ENHRY, CDR2 SYGVKD.

This chain joins TRBV4-3 and TRBJ1-6; tentative D call: TRBD1 (5 bases). CDR1 is LGHNA and CDR2 is YSLEER in the germline V gene. The CDR3 runs 15 residues. Trimming pared 1 base from V and 8 bases from J, leaving 12 bases between. The CDR3 DNA sequence: TGCGCCAGCAGCCAAGGAGGGGACGTTGATTCACCCCTCCACTTT. Translation gives CASSQGGDVDSPLHF.

V is TRBV7-9 and J is TRBJ1-4, with 7 bases aligning to TRBD1. The CDR3 contains 16 residues. Germline trimming cut 1 base from V and 6 bases from J; bases unmatched to any gene: 8. Germline V CDR1 and CDR2: SEHNR, FQNEAQ (reference sequence). The CDR3 protein is CASSLGVRGPDEKLFF. CDR3 in DNA: TGTGCCAGCAGCTTAGGCGTAAGGGGGCCCGATGAAAAACTGTTTTTT.

CDR3 protein: CASSRGSPSDEQYF. Here the CDR3 DNA reads TGTGCCAGCAGCCGAGGTTCCCCTTCTGACGAGCAGTACTTC. The rearrangement links TRBV5-5 to TRBJ2-7; no firm D call. Trimming cost V 4 bases and J 5 bases, with 16 bases left between them. Per germline, CDR1 SGHKS and CDR2 YYEKEE (reference sequence). The CDR3 is 14 residues long.

CDR3 nucleotides: TGTGCCAGCAGTTTCCGGGACAGGAACTACGAGCAGTACTTC. Translation: CASSFRDRNYEQYF. This chain links TRBV6-5 with TRBJ2-7, with 8 bases aligning to TRBD1. Germline V lookup: CDR1 MNHEY, CDR2 SVGAGI. This CDR3 has 14 residues. Trimming took 4 bases from V and 3 from J; bases not matched to a gene: 5.

J is TRBJ2-2 and V is TRBV7-9; D gene uncertain. CDR3 length: 13 residues. The V end was cut by 5 bases, the J end by 2 bases, with 6 bases between. The germline CDR1 and CDR2 sequences are SEHNR and FQNEAQ (reference sequence). CDR3 amino acids: CASSPKNTGELFF. DNA of the CDR3: TGTGCCAGCAGCCCAAAAAACACCGGGGAGCTGTTTTTT.

This clone was seen only once. The chain joins TRBV9 to TRBJ2-1, with TRBD1 matching over 8 bases. CDR3 length: 15 amino acids. Trimming cost V 3 bases and J 8 bases; bases outside gene matches: 10. Germline loops: CDR1 SGDLS, CDR2 YYNGEE. In DNA, the CDR3 is TGTGCCAGCAGCGCCGGACAGGGAAAGTTCGATGAGCAGTTCTTC. This gives the protein CASSAGQGKFDEQFF.

The V and J genes are TRBV7-2 and TRBJ1-2; no definite D call. V gave up 1 base and J gave up 4 bases, with 10 bases separating them. The V gene's germline CDR1 is SGHTA and CDR2 FQGNSA. The CDR3 consists of 14 residues. CDR3 coding DNA: TGTGCCAGCAGCTTAGAAGGGTTAGGCTATGGCTACACCTTC. Its translation: CASSLEGLGYGYTF. Drawing the rest from reference TRBV7-2 and TRBJ1-2, the complete variable domain is GAGVSQSPSNKVTEKGKDVELRCDPISGHTALYWYRQSLGQGLEFLIYFQGNSAPDKSGLPSDRFSAERTGGSVSTLTIQRTQQEDSAVYLCASSLEGLGYGYTFGSGTRLTVV.

V gene TRBV7-9 combines with J gene TRBJ2-1; 8 bases line up with TRBD1. This CDR3 is built from 13 residues. With 4 bases clipped from V and 9 bases from J, the junction kept 5 bases outside the gene matches. Germline CDR1 reads SEHNR; CDR2 reads FQNEAQ (reference sequence). CDR3 region: CASSSQGVGEQFF. DNA of the CDR3: TGTGCCAGCAGCTCACAGGGGGTTGGTGAGCAGTTCTTC.

In its sample, this clone was seen once. The CDR3 coding sequence is TGTGCCAGCAGTCGAGAGGTAGGGAGTGAGCAGTTCTTC. Translating it yields CASSREVGSEQFF. J is TRBJ2-1 and V is TRBV2, with a possible D match to TRBD2 (5 bases). The V end was cut by 5 bases, the J end by 9 bases, with 14 bases between. Per germline, CDR1 SNHLY and CDR2 FYNNEI. The CDR3 contains 13 residues.

The chain recombines TRBV7-9 with TRBJ2-1; the match to TRBD2 covers 7 bases. The germline gives CDR1 SEHNR, CDR2 FQNEAQ (reference sequence). Losses at the gene ends were 4 bases for V and 4 bases for J; bases not matched to a gene: 10. The CDR3 is 16 residues long. The CDR3 protein is CASSYPPSGAYNEQFF. The CDR3 DNA is TGTGCCAGCAGCTACCCCCCTAGCGGAGCTTACAATGAGCAGTTCTTC.